What follows is one T cell receptor beta chain and its context. Germline V gene data show CDR1 as SGHVS and CDR2 as FNYEAQ. CDR3 length: 14 amino acids. V lost 3 bases and J lost 4, with 7 bases in between. Method: immunoSEQ multiplex PCR; TCRdb's copy keeps in-frame clones and lacks some. The sample holds roughly 380,000 clones, 85% to 90% seen once. This specimen belongs to a study of Ad26.COV2.S vaccination and SARS-CoV-2 variants. Treatment meaning: around 19 received Ad26.COV2.S at low or high dose, single or two shots; several received placebo; per-sample allocation not given. All samples were drawn on day 63, counting from the first vaccine or placebo injection.

The specimen comprised peripheral blood, sampled in a trial of Ad26.COV2.S vaccine versus placebo. This sequence originates from a person between 18 and 65 years old who received the Ad26.COV2.S COVID-19 vaccine or a placebo. The chain recombines TRBV7-6 with TRBJ1-6; D is perhaps TRBD1 (6 bases). The CDR3: CASSFGTYNSPLHF. DNA for the CDR3: TGTGCCAGCAGCTTCGGGACATATAATTCACCCCTCCACTTT.